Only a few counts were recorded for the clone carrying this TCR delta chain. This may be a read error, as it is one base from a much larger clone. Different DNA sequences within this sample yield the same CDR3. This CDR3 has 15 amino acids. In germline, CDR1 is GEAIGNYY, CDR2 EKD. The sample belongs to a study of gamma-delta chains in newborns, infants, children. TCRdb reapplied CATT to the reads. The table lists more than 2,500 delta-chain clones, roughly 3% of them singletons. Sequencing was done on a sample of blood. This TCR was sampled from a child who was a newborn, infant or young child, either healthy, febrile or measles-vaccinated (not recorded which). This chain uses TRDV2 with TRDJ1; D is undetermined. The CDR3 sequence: CACDTIGTRTDKLIF. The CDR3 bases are TGCGCCTGTGACACGATCGGTACGCGCACCGATAAACTCATCTTT.